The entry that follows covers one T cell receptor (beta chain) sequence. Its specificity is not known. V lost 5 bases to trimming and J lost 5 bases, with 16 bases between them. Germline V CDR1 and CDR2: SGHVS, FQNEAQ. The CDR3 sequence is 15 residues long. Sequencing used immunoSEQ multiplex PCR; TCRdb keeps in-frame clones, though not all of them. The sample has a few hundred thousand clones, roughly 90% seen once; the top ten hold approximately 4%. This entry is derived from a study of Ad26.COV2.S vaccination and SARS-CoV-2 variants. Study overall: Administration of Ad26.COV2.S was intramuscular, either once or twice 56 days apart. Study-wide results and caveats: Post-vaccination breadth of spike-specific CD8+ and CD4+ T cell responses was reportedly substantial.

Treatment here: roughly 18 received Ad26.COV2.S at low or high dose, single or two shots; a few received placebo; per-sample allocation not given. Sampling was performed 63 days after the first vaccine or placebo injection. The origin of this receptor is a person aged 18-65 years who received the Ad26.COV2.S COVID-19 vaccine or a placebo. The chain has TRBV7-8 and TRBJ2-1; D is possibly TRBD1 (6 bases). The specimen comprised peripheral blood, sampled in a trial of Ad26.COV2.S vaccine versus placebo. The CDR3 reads CASSPNRERDNEQFF. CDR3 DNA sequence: TGTGCCAGCAGCCCAAACAGGGAACGGGACAATGAGCAGTTCTTC.